This T cell receptor (beta chain) is drawn from a study of PD-1 blockade in classical Hodgkin lymphoma. Each and every patient relapsed after autologous stem cell transplantation, and patients got differing brentuximab vedotin exposure. A remark on this clone: The antigen is not known.

The CDR3 is 14 amino acids. Looked up from germline, CDR1 is MNHEY and CDR2 is SMNVEV (reference sequence). Trimming pared 2 bases from V and 2 bases from J, leaving 9 bases between. The study, taken as a whole, reports: Baseline TCR diversity was reportedly lower in newly diagnosed patients than healthy donors.

Data came from immunoSEQ multiplex PCR; TCRdb stores just in-frame clones and leaves some out. Of roughly 12,000 clones in the sample, approximately 85% were seen once. Sequencing used peripheral blood mononuclear cells (PBMCs), obtained at baseline. The sequence was obtained from a human donor with classical Hodgkin lymphoma. The chain carries TRBV27 and TRBJ1-1, with no clear D. In nucleotides, the CDR3 is TGTGCCAGCAGTTTAAGGCGGGTAAACACTGAAGCTTTCTTT. Amino acid sequence: CASSLRRVNTEAFF.